The 8 T cell receptor beta chains below all came from one sample that was sequenced in a study of naive and memory T cell subsets. An equimolar mix of two oligonucleotides served as the beta constant-region primer for TRBC1 and TRBC2. One entry per CDR3 protein results from TCRdb running MiXCR on the UMI-ligation and nested PCR reads. The data contain tens of thousands of distinct CDR3 sequences, 9.5% to 12% of them singletons. The sequenced material came from central memory CD8+ T cells from blood. These receptors were obtained from a human donor in good health.

This clonotype appeared a few times. This rearrangement joins TRBV20-1 to TRBJ2-7; TRBD1 matches 9 bases. Germline lookup yields CDR1 DFQATT and CDR2 SNEGSKA (reference sequence). The V and J ends lost 0 bases and 4 bases, in that order; junction bases with no gene match: 10. This CDR3 is built from 16 residues. The CDR3 is CSARDFRQGDSYEQYF. CDR3 DNA: TGCAGTGCTAGAGATTTTCGACAGGGGGATTCTTACGAGCAGTACTTC.

This clonotype was seen a handful of times. The chain recombines TRBV28 with TRBJ1-5, with D maybe TRBD1 (6 bases). Trimming left V 3 bases short and J 3 bases short, with 9 bases between. The germline gives CDR1 MDHEN, CDR2 SYDVKM. The CDR3 loop spans 14 amino acids. The chain's CDR3 is CASSFRGNNQPQHF. The CDR3 coding sequence is TGTGCCAGCAGTTTTAGGGGGAACAATCAGCCCCAGCATTTT.

Of note for this clonotype: This may arise from a read error, as a much more abundant clone is one base away. CDR3 sequence (DNA): TGTGCCAGCAGTTTTCTCCGGGGAGGGGGCACTGAAGCTTTCTTT. Its translation is CASSFLRGGGTEAFF. This rearrangement joins TRBV28 to TRBJ1-1, with a weak D call TRBD1 (6 bases). The germline V gene has CDR1 MDHEN and CDR2 SYDVKM. With 3 bases removed from V and 4 bases from J, the gap between germline ends came to 15 bases. The length of the CDR3 is 15 residues.

This clonotype is labeled medium-sized. The V gene is TRBV29-1, the J gene TRBJ1-1; the D gene is possibly TRBD1 (5 bases). The CDR3 spans 10 residues. V gave up 5 bases and J gave up 8 bases, with 9 bases separating them. The V gene's germline CDR1 is SQVTM and CDR2 ANQGSEA. CDR3 protein: CSVRRQEAFF. CDR3 nucleotides: TGCAGCGTTCGGAGACAGGAAGCTTTCTTT.

This clonotype was recorded at least ten times. The V and J genes are TRBV29-1 and TRBJ2-1; TRBD2 matches 8 bases. CDR1 and CDR2 from the germline V gene are SQVTM and ANQGSEA. The CDR3 runs to 13 residues. With 4 bases clipped from V and 1 base from J, the junction kept 0 bases outside the gene matches. The CDR3 nucleotides read TGCAGCGTTGCGGGAGGGTCCTACAATGAGCAGTTCTTC. Its translation: CSVAGGSYNEQFF.

In this sample, this clonotype turned up a few times. This sequence joins TRBV5-5 and TRBJ1-4, with D possibly matching TRBD1 (6 bases). CDR1 SGHKS and CDR2 YYEKEE come from the germline V gene (reference sequence). V lost 4 bases to trimming and J lost 0 bases, with 10 bases between them. The CDR3 is 15 amino acids. CDR3 residues: CASSEQGTTNEKLFF. The CDR3, as DNA: TGTGCCAGCAGCGAACAGGGAACAACTAATGAAAAACTGTTTTTT. Full variable domain (rest looked up from reference TRBV5-5 and TRBJ1-4): DAGVTQSPTHLIKTRGQQVTLRCSPISGHKSVSWYQQVLGQGPQFIFQYYEKEERGRGNFPDRFSARQFPNYSSELNVNALLLGDSALYLCASSEQGTTNEKLFFGSGTQLSVL.

The chain uses TRBV28 and TRBJ2-1; D gene uncertain. The CDR3 is 15 residues long. V was trimmed by 3 bases and J by 4 bases, leaving 13 bases between them. Germline-derived CDR1 and CDR2 are MDHEN and SYDVKM. This chain's CDR3 is CASSLVAVGYNEQFF. The CDR3 nucleotides are TGTGCCAGCAGTTTGGTCGCTGTCGGGTACAATGAGCAGTTCTTC. The full variable domain, completed using reference TRBV28 and TRBJ2-1, is DVKVTQSSRYLVKRTGEKVFLECVQDMDHENMFWYRQDPGLGLRLIYFSYDVKMKEKGDIPEGYSVSREKKERFSLILESASTNQTSMYLCASSLVAVGYNEQFFGPGTRLTVL.

This clonotype was observed a handful of times. The gene calls are TRBV19 and TRBJ2-7, with D hard to call. The germline V gene has CDR1 LNHDA and CDR2 SQIVND (reference sequence). The CDR3 runs 12 residues. V lost 3 bases and J 5 bases, leaving 8 bases between the germline ends. The CDR3 nucleotides read TGTGCCAGTAGTATCAATAGCCACGAGCAGTACTTC. Translating gives CASSINSHEQYF. The full variable domain, with the rest looked up from reference TRBV19 and TRBJ2-7, is DGGITQSPKYLFRKEGQNVTLSCEQNLNHDAMYWYRQDPGQGLRLIYYSQIVNDFQKGDIAEGYSVSREKKESFPLTVTSAQKNPTAFYLCASSINSHEQYFGPGTRLTVT.